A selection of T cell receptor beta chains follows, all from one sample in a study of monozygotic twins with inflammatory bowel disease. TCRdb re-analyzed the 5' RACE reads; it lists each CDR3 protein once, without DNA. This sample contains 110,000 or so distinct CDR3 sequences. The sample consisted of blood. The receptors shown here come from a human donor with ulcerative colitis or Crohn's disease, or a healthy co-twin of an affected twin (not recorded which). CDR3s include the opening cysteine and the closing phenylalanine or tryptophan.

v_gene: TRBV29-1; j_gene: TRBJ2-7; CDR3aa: CSVWPGGEQYF
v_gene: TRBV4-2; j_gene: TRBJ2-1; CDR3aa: CASSRGLASYNEQFF
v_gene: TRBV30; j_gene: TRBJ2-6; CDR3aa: CAWSRSGANILTF
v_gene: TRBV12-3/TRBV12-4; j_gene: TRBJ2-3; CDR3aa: CASRGFSSAPDTQYF
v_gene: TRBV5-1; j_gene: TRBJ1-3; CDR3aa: CASSPGTGDTGNTIYF
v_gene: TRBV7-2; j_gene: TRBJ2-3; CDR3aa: CASSWDGGRRDTQYF
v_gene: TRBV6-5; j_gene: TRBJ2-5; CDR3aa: CASSYTGLQETQYF
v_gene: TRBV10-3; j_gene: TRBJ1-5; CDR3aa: CAISEQGSNQPQHF
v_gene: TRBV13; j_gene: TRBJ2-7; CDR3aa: CASTWGRVSYEQYF
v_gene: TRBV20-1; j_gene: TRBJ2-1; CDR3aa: CSADLPGLAGAPSYNEQFF
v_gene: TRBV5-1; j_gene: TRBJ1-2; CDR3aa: CASRGQGTYYGYTF